These T cell receptor beta chains were read from a single sample in a study of blood T cells in healthy people across ages. One entry per CDR3 protein results from TCRdb running MiXCR on the 5' RACE reads. The data contain 550,000 to 650,000 distinct CDR3 sequences, 25% to 35% of them singletons. What was sequenced was blood. The receptors here all came from an elderly woman in good health. Each CDR3 is given with its conserved first and last residue. D genes are given only for firm matches. Size tells how often a clone was seen (once, few, many) or the class of an expanded clone, and some rows leave it out.

d_call: .
cdr3_length: 17
v_call: TRBV5-1
clone_size: many
j_call: TRBJ1-1
cdr3_aa: CASSLVRVLEQDTEAFF
cdr3_nt: TGCGCCAGCAGCTTGGTCAGGGTCCTGGAACAGGACACTGAAGCTTTCTTT

d_call: .
cdr3_length: 14
v_call: TRBV11-2
clone_size: .
j_call: TRBJ1-4
cdr3_aa: CASSLTSRAEKLFF
cdr3_nt: TGTGCCAGCAGCTTAACGTCCAGGGCCGAAAAACTGTTTTTT

d_call: TRBD1
cdr3_length: 12
v_call: TRBV6-2/TRBV6-3
clone_size: .
j_call: TRBJ1-1
cdr3_aa: CASDTGDTEAFF
cdr3_nt: TGTGCCAGCGACACAGGGGACACTGAAGCTTTCTTT

d_call: TRBD1
cdr3_length: 14
v_call: TRBV20-1
clone_size: many
j_call: TRBJ2-7
cdr3_aa: CSAETGTGTYEQYF
cdr3_nt: TGCAGTGCGGAAACCGGGACAGGTACCTACGAGCAGTACTTC

d_call: TRBD1
cdr3_length: 16
v_call: TRBV12-3/TRBV12-4
clone_size: once
j_call: TRBJ1-5
cdr3_aa: CASSPVRGGSNQPQHF
cdr3_nt: TGTGCCAGCAGTCCGGTCAGGGGGGGAAGCAATCAGCCCCAGCATTTT

d_call: TRBD1
cdr3_length: 13
v_call: TRBV12-3/TRBV12-4
clone_size: many
j_call: TRBJ1-2
cdr3_aa: CASSLRQGSGYTF
cdr3_nt: TGTGCCAGCAGTCTCCGACAGGGAAGTGGCTACACCTTC

d_call: .
cdr3_length: 14
v_call: TRBV6-1
clone_size: few
j_call: TRBJ1-5
cdr3_aa: CASIGLGRNQPQHF
cdr3_nt: TGTGCCAGCATCGGGCTGGGAAGGAATCAGCCCCAGCATTTT

d_call: .
cdr3_length: 19
v_call: TRBV7-9
clone_size: few
j_call: TRBJ2-6
cdr3_aa: CASSLSPDRRYSGANVLTF
cdr3_nt: TGTGCCAGCAGCTTATCCCCGGACAGACGGTACTCTGGGGCCAACGTCCTGACTTTC

d_call: TRBD2
cdr3_length: 19
v_call: TRBV20-1
clone_size: .
j_call: TRBJ2-1
cdr3_aa: CSARGPSGGAGLSYNEQFF
cdr3_nt: TGCAGTGCTAGGGGCCCTAGCGGGGGGGCGGGTTTAAGCTACAATGAGCAGTTCTTC

d_call: .
cdr3_length: 14
v_call: TRBV4-3
clone_size: many
j_call: TRBJ1-1
cdr3_aa: CASSQDPEGTEAFF
cdr3_nt: TGCGCCAGCAGCCAAGACCCGGAAGGGACTGAAGCTTTCTTT

d_call: .
cdr3_length: 14
v_call: TRBV25-1
clone_size: .
j_call: TRBJ2-7
cdr3_aa: CASSATQLSNEQYF
cdr3_nt: TGTGCCAGCAGTGCCACCCAGCTCTCAAATGAGCAGTACTTC

d_call: .
cdr3_length: 16
v_call: TRBV13
clone_size: many
j_call: TRBJ2-5
cdr3_aa: CASSPGAGTLEKEQYF
cdr3_nt: TGTGCCAGCAGCCCCGGAGCCGGGACACTCGAGAAGGAGCAGTACTTC

d_call: .
cdr3_length: 13
v_call: TRBV6-1
clone_size: many
j_call: TRBJ2-7
cdr3_aa: CASSEDSTYEQYF
cdr3_nt: TGTGCCAGCAGTGAAGACAGTACCTACGAGCAGTACTTC

d_call: TRBD2
cdr3_length: 14
v_call: TRBV20-1
clone_size: many
j_call: TRBJ2-1
cdr3_aa: CSARRTSGYNEQFF
cdr3_nt: TGCAGTGCTAGAAGGACTAGCGGCTACAATGAGCAGTTCTTC

d_call: .
cdr3_length: 13
v_call: TRBV12-3/TRBV12-4
clone_size: many
j_call: TRBJ1-2
cdr3_aa: CASSLESHTGYTF
cdr3_nt: TGTGCCAGCAGTTTAGAAAGCCATACTGGCTACACCTTC

d_call: TRBD2
cdr3_length: 14
v_call: TRBV5-1
clone_size: .
j_call: TRBJ2-3
cdr3_aa: CASRWAGDQDPQYF
cdr3_nt: TGCGCCAGCAGGTGGGCGGGGGACCAAGATCCGCAGTATTTT

d_call: TRBD2
cdr3_length: 13
v_call: TRBV28
clone_size: once
j_call: TRBJ2-7
cdr3_aa: CASTGGSLYEQYF
cdr3_nt: TGTGCCAGCACGGGCGGGAGCCTCTACGAGCAGTACTTC

d_call: TRBD1
cdr3_length: 15
v_call: TRBV11-2
clone_size: many
j_call: TRBJ1-2
cdr3_aa: CASSLSPDRDYGYTF
cdr3_nt: TGTGCCAGCAGCTTATCGCCGGACAGGGACTATGGCTACACCTTC

d_call: TRBD1
cdr3_length: 14
v_call: TRBV20-1
clone_size: .
j_call: TRBJ1-1
cdr3_aa: CSASGQGDSTEAFF
cdr3_nt: TGCAGTGCATCGGGACAGGGGGATAGCACTGAAGCTTTCTTT

d_call: .
cdr3_length: 17
v_call: TRBV2
clone_size: few
j_call: TRBJ1-2
cdr3_aa: CASSPMTGGRVSYGYTF
cdr3_nt: TGTGCCAGCAGTCCTATGACGGGGGGCAGGGTATCTTATGGCTACACCTTC

d_call: TRBD1
cdr3_length: 15
v_call: TRBV27
clone_size: .
j_call: TRBJ2-3
cdr3_aa: CASSPRQGELDTQYF
cdr3_nt: TGTGCCAGCTCCCCGCGTCAGGGGGAGCTAGATACGCAGTATTTT

d_call: .
cdr3_length: 14
v_call: TRBV7-8
clone_size: .
j_call: TRBJ1-4
cdr3_aa: CASNMLGRDEKLFF
cdr3_nt: TGTGCCAGCAACATGTTGGGTAGGGATGAAAAACTGTTTTTT

d_call: .
cdr3_length: 15
v_call: TRBV2
clone_size: .
j_call: TRBJ2-4
cdr3_aa: CASFGADIAKNIQYF
cdr3_nt: TGTGCCAGCTTCGGGGCCGACATAGCCAAAAACATTCAGTACTTC

d_call: .
cdr3_length: 14
v_call: TRBV20-1
clone_size: many
j_call: TRBJ2-3
cdr3_aa: CSARDFRATDTQYF
cdr3_nt: TGCAGTGCTAGAGATTTCAGAGCCACAGATACGCAGTATTTT

d_call: .
cdr3_length: 14
v_call: TRBV7-2
clone_size: many
j_call: TRBJ1-2
cdr3_aa: CASSLRGSDYGYTF
cdr3_nt: TGTGCCAGCAGCCTCCGGGGTTCAGACTATGGCTACACCTTC

d_call: TRBD2
cdr3_length: 16
v_call: TRBV10-3
clone_size: many
j_call: TRBJ2-3
cdr3_aa: CATGGRGGSSTDTQYF
cdr3_nt: TGTGCCACCGGGGGGCGGGGGGGCTCTAGCACAGATACGCAGTATTTT

d_call: .
cdr3_length: 11
v_call: TRBV12-3/TRBV12-4
clone_size: many
j_call: TRBJ2-1
cdr3_aa: CASSPGGQQFF
cdr3_nt: TGTGCCAGCAGTCCCGGCGGCCAGCAGTTCTTC

d_call: .
cdr3_length: 16
v_call: TRBV7-9
clone_size: few
j_call: TRBJ1-2
cdr3_aa: CASSLAGRDLNYGYTF
cdr3_nt: TGTGCCAGCAGCTTAGCGGGGCGAGACCTCAACTATGGCTACACCTTC

d_call: .
cdr3_length: 14
v_call: TRBV18
clone_size: .
j_call: TRBJ2-5
cdr3_aa: CASSVLGARETQYF
cdr3_nt: TGTGCCAGCTCCGTTCTGGGGGCAAGAGAGACCCAGTACTTC

d_call: TRBD1
cdr3_length: 14
v_call: TRBV5-4
clone_size: .
j_call: TRBJ2-5
cdr3_aa: CASSWTGAQETQYF
cdr3_nt: TGTGCCAGCAGCTGGACAGGGGCCCAAGAGACCCAGTACTTC

d_call: .
cdr3_length: 14
v_call: TRBV6-2/TRBV6-3
clone_size: .
j_call: TRBJ2-5
cdr3_aa: CASSYSQARETQYF
cdr3_nt: TGTGCCAGCAGTTACTCGCAGGCAAGGGAGACCCAGTACTTC

d_call: .
cdr3_length: 14
v_call: TRBV7-8
clone_size: many
j_call: TRBJ1-4
cdr3_aa: CASSRTGNNEKLFF
cdr3_nt: TGTGCCAGCAGCAGAACAGGGAATAATGAAAAACTGTTTTTT

d_call: .
cdr3_length: 14
v_call: TRBV28
clone_size: many
j_call: TRBJ2-7
cdr3_aa: CATSKLSLTYEQYF
cdr3_nt: TGTGCCACCTCTAAACTGTCCTTGACCTACGAGCAGTACTTC

d_call: TRBD2
cdr3_length: 16
v_call: TRBV20-1
clone_size: many
j_call: TRBJ2-7
cdr3_aa: CSAESTSGGASYEQYF
cdr3_nt: TGCAGTGCCGAATCGACTAGCGGGGGGGCCTCCTACGAGCAGTACTTC

d_call: .
cdr3_length: 14
v_call: TRBV7-2
clone_size: many
j_call: TRBJ2-3
cdr3_aa: CASTLAGFTDTQYF
cdr3_nt: TGTGCCAGCACCCTCGCGGGTTTCACAGATACGCAGTATTTT

d_call: .
cdr3_length: 14
v_call: TRBV15
clone_size: .
j_call: TRBJ2-7
cdr3_aa: CATSRELQGSEQYF
cdr3_nt: TGTGCCACCAGCAGAGAATTACAGGGTTCCGAGCAGTACTTC

d_call: TRBD1
cdr3_length: 17
v_call: TRBV12-3/TRBV12-4
clone_size: .
j_call: TRBJ2-1
cdr3_aa: CASKTRPGTGAHNEQFF
cdr3_nt: TGTGCCAGCAAGACTCGTCCCGGGACAGGAGCCCACAATGAGCAGTTCTTC

d_call: .
cdr3_length: 18
v_call: TRBV6-2/TRBV6-3
clone_size: many
j_call: TRBJ2-7
cdr3_aa: CASSYSEVQGKMGYEQYF
cdr3_nt: TGTGCCAGCAGTTACTCGGAAGTACAGGGAAAGATGGGCTACGAGCAGTACTTC

d_call: .
cdr3_length: 14
v_call: TRBV27
clone_size: many
j_call: TRBJ2-6
cdr3_aa: CASSPSGGANVLTF
cdr3_nt: TGTGCCAGCAGTCCCTCTGGCGGGGCCAACGTCCTGACTTTC

d_call: TRBD1
cdr3_length: 17
v_call: TRBV19
clone_size: .
j_call: TRBJ1-6
cdr3_aa: CASSPRTGSSYNSPLHF
cdr3_nt: TGTGCCAGTAGTCCGAGGACAGGGAGCTCCTATAATTCACCCCTCCACTTT

d_call: TRBD1
cdr3_length: 13
v_call: TRBV12-5
clone_size: many
j_call: TRBJ2-5
cdr3_aa: CASGFSRGETQYF
cdr3_nt: TGTGCTAGTGGTTTTTCCAGGGGGGAGACCCAGTACTTC

d_call: .
cdr3_length: 15
v_call: TRBV27
clone_size: many
j_call: TRBJ1-1
cdr3_aa: CASSPTLSANTEAFF
cdr3_nt: TGTGCCAGCAGTCCAACCCTTTCGGCGAACACTGAAGCTTTCTTT